The 18 T cell receptor beta chains presented below share a single source sample, sequenced in a study of T cell repertoires in cytomegalovirus infection. The antigens for these receptors are not known. Using its own MiXCR run on the reads, TCRdb lists one record per CDR3 protein. The sample holds approximately 280,000 distinct CDR3 sequences; roughly a fifth are singletons and the top ten take about 20%. Sequencing used cultured PBMCs, obtained from culture after CMV antigen stimulation. The receptors originated from a human donor in good health (CMV status not recorded). Some clones in this sample may be carry-over from other donors' samples.

This CDR3 reads CASSWGGLNTEAFF. The CDR3 DNA follows: TGTGCCAGCAGTTGGGGGGGGCTGAACACTGAAGCTTTCTTT. The rearrangement joins TRBV25-1 to TRBJ1-1, with a weak D call TRBD1 (6 bases). The V and J ends lost 5 bases and 0 bases respectively, with 10 bases between them. The germline CDR1 and CDR2 sequences are MGHDK and SYGVNS. The CDR3 has 14 amino acids.

This clonotype was found once. This chain links TRBV6-2 or TRBV6-3 with TRBJ2-1, with D perhaps TRBD2 (6 bases). The germline V gene has CDR1 MNHEY and CDR2 SVGEGT. Trimming left V 0 bases short and J 0 bases short, with 12 bases between. The length of the CDR3 is 17 residues. This CDR3 reads CASSYSGGSYSYNEQFF. The CDR3 DNA follows: TGTGCCAGCAGTTACTCGGGAGGTAGCTACTCCTACAATGAGCAGTTCTTC.

V is TRBV6-2 or TRBV6-3 and J is TRBJ2-2; TRBD2 matches at 11 bases. J gave up 7 bases and V 0 bases, and 10 bases lay outside the gene matches. Germline values: CDR1 MNHEY, CDR2 SVGEGT. The CDR3 totals 18 residues. CDR3 protein: CASSYSSLAGGSGGELFF. DNA of the CDR3: TGTGCCAGCAGTTACTCCTCCCTAGCGGGAGGATCTGGCGGGGAGCTGTTTTTT.

This clonotype was detected ten times or more. The V gene is TRBV7-2, the J gene TRBJ2-1, with 7 positions matching TRBD1. CDR3 length: 14 amino acids. The V gene's germline CDR1 is SGHTA and CDR2 FQGNSA. Trimming removed 5 bases from V and 7 bases from J; junction bases left unmatched: 8. This chain's CDR3 is CASSLSVRGNEQFF. CDR3 nucleotide sequence: TGTGCCAGCAGCCTAAGCGTCAGGGGGAATGAGCAGTTCTTC.

This clonotype was counted only a few times. This rearrangement joins TRBV11-2 to TRBJ2-1, with 10 bases that match TRBD2. CDR3 length equals 15 residues. Trimming removed 5 bases from V and 3 bases from J; junction bases left unmatched: 4. From germline, CDR1 is SGHAT and CDR2 FQNNGV. CDR3 sequence reads: CASSRAGGDYNEQFF. CDR3 in DNA: TGTGCCAGCAGCCGAGCGGGAGGGGACTACAATGAGCAGTTCTTC.

This chain uses TRBV4-1 with TRBJ2-1; 12 nucleotides match TRBD2. CDR3 length: 20 amino acids. The junction had 9 bases not matched to a gene; V was cut back by 0 bases and J by 0 bases. Germline CDR1 is MGHRA and CDR2 is YSYEKL. Written as DNA, the CDR3 is TGCGCCAGCAGCCAAGAAGGAGTACTAGCGGGAGGCCCCTCCTACAATGAGCAGTTCTTC. Its protein product is CASSQEGVLAGGPSYNEQFF.

The rearrangement joins TRBV28 to TRBJ2-3, with a tentative D call TRBD1 (6 bases). Germline-derived CDR1 and CDR2 are MDHEN and SYDVKM. The CDR3 contains 15 residues. The germline V and J ends were trimmed by 3 bases and 0 bases, with 10 bases remaining between them. CDR3 loop: CASSFIQGSTDTQYF. CDR3 in DNA: TGTGCCAGCAGTTTTATCCAGGGGAGCACAGATACGCAGTATTTT.

This clonotype was found many times. V gene TRBV7-2 combines with J gene TRBJ2-7, with D unclear. CDR1 and CDR2 from the germline V gene are SGHTA and FQGNSA. V gave up 1 base and J gave up 0 bases, with 7 bases separating them. The length of the CDR3 is 14 residues. The CDR3 loop reads CASSLGQASYEQYF. The CDR3 nucleotides are TGTGCCAGCAGCTTAGGTCAGGCCTCCTACGAGCAGTACTTC. The complete variable domain, with remaining parts taken from reference TRBV7-2 and TRBJ2-7, reads GAGVSQSPSNKVTEKGKDVELRCDPISGHTALYWYRQSLGQGLEFLIYFQGNSAPDKSGLPSDRFSAERTGGSVSTLTIQRTQQEDSAVYLCASSLGQASYEQYFGPGTRLTVT.

A single count supports this clonotype. The V call is TRBV19, the J call TRBJ1-4; 7 bases fit TRBD1. The germline gives CDR1 LNHDA, CDR2 SQIVND (reference sequence). Trimming at V came to 4 bases and at J to 0 bases, leaving 5 bases not matched to a gene. This CDR3 spans 16 amino acids. The CDR3 loop is CASSKGAAATNEKLFF. In DNA form, the CDR3 reads TGTGCCAGTAGTAAGGGGGCCGCTGCAACTAATGAAAAACTGTTTTTT.

In its sample, this clonotype was seen many times. The chain employs TRBV10-3 and TRBJ2-1; possible D gene TRBD1, 5 bases. This CDR3 is 16 amino acids long. CDR1 and CDR2 from the germline V gene are ENHRY and SYGVKD. V dropped 0 bases and J dropped 0 bases, with 9 bases sitting between them. The CDR3 sequence is CAISESGRSSYNEQFF. The DNA for the CDR3 is TGTGCCATCAGTGAGTCGGGGCGGAGCTCCTACAATGAGCAGTTCTTC.

This chain connects TRBV7-9 to TRBJ2-1, with D possibly being TRBD1 (6 bases). The CDR3 contains 16 residues. Between the trimmed V and J ends, which lost 3 bases and 7 bases, there was a span of 19 bases. Germline-derived CDR1 and CDR2 are SEHNR and FQNEAQ (reference sequence). The DNA of the CDR3 is TGTGCCAGCAGCTTCCTATCGGGACAAACCCCGAATGAGCAGTTCTTC. Its translation: CASSFLSGQTPNEQFF. The entire variable domain, with the rest obtained from reference TRBV7-9 and TRBJ2-1, is as follows: DTGVSQNPRHKITKRGQNVTFRCDPISEHNRLYWYRQTLGQGPEFLTYFQNEAQLEKSRLLSDRFSAERPKGSFSTLEIQRTEQGDSAMYLCASSFLSGQTPNEQFFGPGTRLTVL.

This clonotype was recorded a few times. The V gene is TRBV20-1, the J gene TRBJ2-4; 7 bases agree with TRBD2. The ends lost 6 bases at V and 7 bases at J; junction bases unmatched: 12. The CDR3 spans 14 residues. From germline, CDR1 is DFQATT and CDR2 SNEGSKA (reference sequence). In DNA, the CDR3 is TGCAGTGCCACGCGCCTCCCGGGGGGTAACATTCAGTACTTC. This gives the protein CSATRLPGGNIQYF.

This chain links TRBV12-3 or TRBV12-4 with TRBJ1-5, with 8 bases lining up with TRBD1. This CDR3 is built from 17 residues. V lost 5 bases to trimming and J lost 3 bases; unmatched junction nucleotides: 12. This CDR3 reads CASSEGQGRVDNQPQHF. The DNA for the CDR3 is TGTGCCAGCAGTGAAGGACAGGGCAGGGTAGACAATCAGCCCCAGCATTTT.

This clonotype was picked up many times. The J gene is TRBJ2-3, the V gene TRBV7-6; D might be TRBD2 (5 bases). The CDR3 is 14 residues long. Germline loops: CDR1 SGHVS, CDR2 FNYEAQ. Deletions cut 4 bases from V and 8 bases from J, with 16 bases between. CDR3 DNA: TGTGCCAGCAGCTCGGCCGGGGAGTATCGTACGCAGTATTTT. Amino acid sequence: CASSSAGEYRTQYF.

The J gene is TRBJ2-2, the V gene TRBV2; possibly TRBD1 for D (6 bases). Trimming took 6 bases from V and 2 from J, leaving 13 bases between them. The CDR3 is 15 residues long. The V gene's germline CDR1 is SNHLY and CDR2 FYNNEI. The CDR3 coding sequence is TGTGCCAGCAGGAGGACAGACCAAAACACCGGGGAGCTGTTTTTT. The encoded protein is CASRRTDQNTGELFF.

This clonotype was picked up a small number of times. Lacking the conserved final phenylalanine or tryptophan, this CDR3 likely reflects a read error. Because the CDR3's place on the DNA is in doubt, the DNA is left out and the CDR3 is given as listed by TCRdb. This sequence joins TRBV12-3 or TRBV12-4 and TRBJ2-3; the table names TRBD2, a call not compared with the DNA. The CDR3 adds up to 12 amino acids, both ends counted. This chain's CDR3 is CASSLFLAGASV.

The chain recombines TRBV7-2 with TRBJ2-7; 10 nucleotides align to TRBD2. V trimming: 3 bases; J trimming: 3 bases; junction bases outside the gene matches: 5. This CDR3 comprises 15 residues. Germline V gives CDR1 SGHTA, CDR2 FQGNSA. The CDR3 nucleotides are TGTGCCAGCAGCTTCCGCCTAGCGGGAGACTACGAGCAGTACGTC. Its translation: CASSFRLAGDYEQYV.

This clonotype was seen ten or more times. V is TRBV6-5 and J is TRBJ1-1; TRBD1 might be the D (5 bases). This CDR3 is built from 15 residues. Germline CDR1 MNHEY, CDR2 SVGAGI. The germline V and J ends were trimmed by 5 bases and 1 base, with 14 bases remaining between them. CDR3 nucleotides: TGTGCCAGCAGTAACCCCGGAGGGACGAACACTGAAGCTTTCTTT. This translates into CASSNPGGTNTEAFF.